This TCR beta chain derives from a study of OX40 agonist ivuxolimab in advanced cancers. Study summary: Every 2 weeks, patients received ivuxolimab intravenously, dosed at 0.01 to 10 mg/kg.

Clones were sequenced by immunoSEQ multiplex PCR, and TCRdb holds only the in-frame ones, with some missing. Of over 45,000 clones in the sample, nearly 85% were seen once. Worth noting for this clone: Its antigen is unidentified.

Findings of the study overall: Expanded peripheral T-cell antigen specificity went undetermined. At 0.1 to 3.0 mg/kg, CD4+ and CD8+ blood T cells expanded clonally by week 6.

V dropped 4 bases and J dropped 2; count of bases not matched to a gene: 5. The CDR3 is 15 residues long. CDR1 SGHTS and CDR2 YDEGEE come from the germline V gene. The source is an adult with an advanced solid tumor such as melanoma, head and neck, liver or kidney cancer. The chain couples TRBV5-8 to TRBJ2-5, with 10 bases lining up with TRBD2. Source: CD4+ or CD8+ T cells sorted from blood, taken in a trial of the OX40 agonist ivuxolimab. As DNA, the CDR3 is TGTGCCAGCAGCCGCGGACTAGCGGAACAAGAGACCCAGTACTTC. Translated: CASSRGLAEQETQYF.